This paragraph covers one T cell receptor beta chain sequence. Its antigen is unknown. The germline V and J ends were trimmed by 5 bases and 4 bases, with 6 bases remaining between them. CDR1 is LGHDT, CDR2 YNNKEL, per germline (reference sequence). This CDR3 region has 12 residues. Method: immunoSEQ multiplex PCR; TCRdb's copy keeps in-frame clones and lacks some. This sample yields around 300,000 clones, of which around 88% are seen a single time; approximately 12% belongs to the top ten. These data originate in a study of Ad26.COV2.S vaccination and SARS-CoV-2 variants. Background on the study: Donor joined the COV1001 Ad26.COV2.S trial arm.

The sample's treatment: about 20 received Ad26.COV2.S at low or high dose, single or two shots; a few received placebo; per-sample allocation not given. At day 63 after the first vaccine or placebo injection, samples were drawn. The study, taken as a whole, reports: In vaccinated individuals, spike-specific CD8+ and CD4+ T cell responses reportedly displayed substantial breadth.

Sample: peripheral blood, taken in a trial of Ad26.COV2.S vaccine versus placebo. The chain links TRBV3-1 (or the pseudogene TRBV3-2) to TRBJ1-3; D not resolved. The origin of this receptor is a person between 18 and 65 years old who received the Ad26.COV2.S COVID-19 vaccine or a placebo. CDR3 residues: CASSSEGNTIYF. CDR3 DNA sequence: TGTGCCAGCAGCTCCGAGGGAAACACCATATATTTT.